The T cell receptor (beta chain) under discussion was sequenced for a study of CD8 T cells in ankylosing spondylitis (dated by TCRdb to about 2017). For the study in its entirety: The study set out to find disease-linked TCR variants by profiling T cell receptor beta repertoires in ankylosing spondylitis patients and healthy donors. The full study cohort was made up of roughly 25 ankylosing spondylitis patients and about a hundred healthy donors. Peripheral blood was sampled, and synovial fluid was also collected from ankylosing spondylitis patients.

Worth noting for this clonotype: Its antigen is not yet known. Base qualities are not at hand, and no much larger clone is one base apart.

The full study reports these points: The disease-linked clones were reported to be significantly enriched in matched synovial fluid samples from ankylosing spondylitis patients. The disease-linked clones had a CD8+ phenotype and were found at relatively low frequencies in peripheral blood. Blood from ankylosing spondylitis patients appeared to be characterized by a TCR beta motif composed of eight highly homologous amino acid variants. Some of the motif variants had been reported before in the synovial fluid and blood of reactive arthritis patients, a finding that suggests common disease-initiation mechanisms.

Looking up the germline V gene yields CDR1 KGHSH and CDR2 LQKENI. V and J are truncated by 0 bases and 3 bases respectively, leaving an intervening sequence of 11 bases. The CDR3 contains 15 residues, cysteine and phenylalanine counted. Of all the DNA, just the CDR3 is kept, 45 bases in frame from base 1. Reads for this sample came from an Illumina HiSeq 2500. TCR beta libraries were prepared by quantitative 5'-RACE with molecular barcodes. Regarding the original processing steps: A new computational method, built on a probabilistic model of VDJ rearrangement, was used to identify disease-linked TCR variants. TCRdb itself trimmed the public reads at Q25 with fastp, ran MiXCR and retained productive beta chains. Entries are consolidated by CDR3 protein sequence, retaining the most common genes and DNA. These V and J calls derive from TCRdb rather than the authors' analysis. Within this sample are a few hundred thousand distinct CDR3 sequences, with 15% to 20% of them counted one time only. The top ten clonotypes cover roughly a third of the sample.

The source of this sequence is a male donor with ankylosing spondylitis or in good health (not recorded which). Sequenced sample: blood, either unsorted or a sorted T cell fraction (not recorded which). This chain is built from TRBV18 and TRBJ1-1; no D gene call is confident. Here the CDR3 is given as CASSPPDGVDTEAFF. DNA sequence: TGTGCCAGCTCACCACCTGATGGAGTGGACACTGAAGCTTTCTTT.